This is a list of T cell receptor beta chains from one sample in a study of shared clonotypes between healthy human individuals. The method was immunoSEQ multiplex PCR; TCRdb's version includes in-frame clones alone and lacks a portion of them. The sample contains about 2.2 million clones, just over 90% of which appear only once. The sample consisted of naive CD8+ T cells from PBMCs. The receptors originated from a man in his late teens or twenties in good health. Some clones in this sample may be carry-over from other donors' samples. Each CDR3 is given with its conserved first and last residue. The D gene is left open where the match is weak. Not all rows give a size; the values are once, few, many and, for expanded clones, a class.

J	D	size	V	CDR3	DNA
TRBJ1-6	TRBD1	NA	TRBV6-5	CASSSWTGFNNSPLHF	TGTGCCAGCAGTTCATGGACAGGGTTTAATAATTCACCCCTCCACTTT
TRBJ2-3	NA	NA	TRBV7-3	CASSSSGIPDTQYF	TGTGCCAGCAGCTCCTCAGGGATCCCAGATACGCAGTATTTT
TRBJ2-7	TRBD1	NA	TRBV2	CASSEWGTDFSSYEQYF	TGTGCCAGCAGTGAATGGGGGACAGATTTCAGCTCCTACGAGCAGTACTTC
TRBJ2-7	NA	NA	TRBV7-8	CASSTPAQTYEQYF	TGTGCCAGCAGCACCCCCGCCCAAACCTACGAGCAGTACTTC
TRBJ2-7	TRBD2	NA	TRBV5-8	CAGPGEGRYEQYF	TGTGCCGGGCCCGGGGAGGGGCGATACGAGCAGTACTTC
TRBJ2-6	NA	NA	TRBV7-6	CASSPEQLQLSGANVLTF	TGTGCCAGCAGCCCCGAGCAGCTGCAACTCTCTGGGGCCAACGTCCTGACTTTC
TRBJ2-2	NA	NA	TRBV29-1	CSVAQGSNTGELFF	TGCAGCGTTGCCCAAGGGTCTAACACCGGGGAGCTGTTTTTT
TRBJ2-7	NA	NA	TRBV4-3	CASSQLSSGTPYEQYF	TGCGCCAGCAGCCAACTATCCTCCGGGACTCCCTACGAGCAGTACTTC
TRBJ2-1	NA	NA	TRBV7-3	CASSPNRDEQFF	TGTGCCAGCAGCCCCAATAGGGATGAGCAGTTCTTC
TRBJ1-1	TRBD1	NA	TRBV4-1	CASSQLGQGRTEAFF	TGCGCCAGCAGCCAACTGGGACAGGGGCGAACTGAAGCTTTCTTT
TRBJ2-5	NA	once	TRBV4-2	CASSQGYQGTETQYF	TGTGCCAGCAGCCAAGGTTATCAGGGGACAGAGACCCAGTACTTC
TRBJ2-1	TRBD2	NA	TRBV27	CASSPHLGLAEVGGEQFF	TGTGCCAGCAGTCCTCATCTCGGGCTAGCGGAGGTCGGGGGTGAGCAGTTCTTC
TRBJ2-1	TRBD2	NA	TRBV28	CASSPGLAGADNEQFF	TGTGCCAGCAGTCCGGGACTAGCGGGAGCCGACAATGAGCAGTTCTTC
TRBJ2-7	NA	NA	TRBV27	CASSLLPDYEQYF	TGTGCCAGCAGTTTATTGCCCGACTACGAGCAGTACTTC
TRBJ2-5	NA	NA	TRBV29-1	CSGDLETQYF	TGCAGCGGGGATTTAGAGACCCAGTACTTC
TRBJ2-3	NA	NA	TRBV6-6	CASRSTDTQYF	TGTGCCAGCAGGAGCACAGATACGCAGTATTTT
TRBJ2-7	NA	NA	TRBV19	CASSIVRSPSYEQYF	TGTGCCAGTAGTATAGTTAGATCCCCCTCCTACGAGCAGTACTTC
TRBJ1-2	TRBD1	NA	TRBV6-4	CASSDVPGQGSNYGYTF	TGTGCCAGCAGTGACGTCCCGGGACAGGGATCTAACTATGGCTACACCTTC
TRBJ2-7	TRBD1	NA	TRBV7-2	CASSLAELLGTVSSYEQYF	TGTGCCAGCAGCTTAGCCGAACTCCTAGGGACAGTATCCTCCTACGAGCAGTACTTC
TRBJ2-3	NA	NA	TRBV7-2	CASSPKVTDTQYF	TGTGCCAGCAGCCCCAAGGTCACAGATACGCAGTATTTT
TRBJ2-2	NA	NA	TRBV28	CASSARSGELFF	TGTGCCAGCAGTGCCAGGTCGGGGGAGCTGTTTTTT
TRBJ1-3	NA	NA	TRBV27	CASSLRGATGNTIYF	TGTGCCAGCAGTTTAAGGGGGGCTACTGGAAACACCATATATTTT
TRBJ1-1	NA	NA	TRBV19	CASSPPGPRHTEAFF	TGTGCCAGTAGTCCTCCGGGGCCAAGACACACTGAAGCTTTCTTT
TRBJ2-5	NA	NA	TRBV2	CASSQMATQYF	TGTGCCAGCTCCCAAATGGCTACCCAGTACTTC
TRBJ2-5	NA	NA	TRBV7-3	CASSPRALGGETQYF	TGTGCCAGCAGCCCCCGGGCCCTTGGGGGAGAGACCCAGTACTTC
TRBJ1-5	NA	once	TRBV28	CASSLFGVNQPQHF	TGTGCCAGCAGTTTGTTTGGGGTTAATCAGCCCCAGCATTTT
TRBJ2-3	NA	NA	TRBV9	CASSPSGFTDTQYF	TGTGCCAGCAGCCCTTCGGGGTTCACAGATACGCAGTATTTT
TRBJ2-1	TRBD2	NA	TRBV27	CASSPLAGGNYNEQFF	TGTGCCAGCAGTCCCCTAGCGGGAGGGAACTACAATGAGCAGTTCTTC
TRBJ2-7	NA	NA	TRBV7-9	CASSVDASYEQYF	TGTGCCAGCAGCGTTGATGCATCCTACGAGCAGTACTTC
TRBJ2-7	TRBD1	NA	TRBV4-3	CASSQDKAGGTSYEQYF	TGCGCCAGCAGCCAAGATAAGGCAGGGGGTACCTCCTACGAGCAGTACTTC
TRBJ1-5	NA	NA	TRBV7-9	CASRSWDQPQHF	TGTGCCAGCAGATCCTGGGATCAGCCCCAGCATTTT
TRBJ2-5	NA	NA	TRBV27	CASSPLNPLETQYF	TGTGCCAGCAGTCCCCTAAACCCCTTAGAGACCCAGTACTTC